This T cell receptor (beta chain) was documented in a study of T cells after yellow fever vaccination. This clonotype was seen ten or more times. CDR1 and CDR2 (germline): MGHRA, YSYEKL. The CDR3 spans 18 residues. J was trimmed by 8 bases and V by 0 bases; bases with no gene match: 13. TCRdb re-called the 5' RACE reads with MiXCR, one entry per CDR3 protein. The sample carries over 20,000 distinct CDR3 sequences, 5.5% recorded once. Broader study findings: Sequencing of sorted memory subsets on day 0 failed to detect almost all vaccine-responding clonotypes. The booster response re-showed most primary clones: approximately 95% CD4, more than 70% CD8. The study found a weaker secondary response that peaked faster, day 5 versus 15.

The chain joins TRBV4-1 to TRBJ2-1; 10 bases agree with TRBD2. The source material was PBMCs, either bulk or a sorted T-cell subset (CD4+, CD8+, memory, or dextramer-sorted; not recorded which), sampled 15 days after the yellow fever booster vaccination. The TCR sequence derives from a man younger than 40 who received the YFV17D yellow fever vaccine. Written as DNA, the CDR3 is TGCGCCAGCAGCCAAGAAGGGCTAGCGGGAGAAAGGGGCGATGAGCAGTTCTTC. Its translation: CASSQEGLAGERGDEQFF.